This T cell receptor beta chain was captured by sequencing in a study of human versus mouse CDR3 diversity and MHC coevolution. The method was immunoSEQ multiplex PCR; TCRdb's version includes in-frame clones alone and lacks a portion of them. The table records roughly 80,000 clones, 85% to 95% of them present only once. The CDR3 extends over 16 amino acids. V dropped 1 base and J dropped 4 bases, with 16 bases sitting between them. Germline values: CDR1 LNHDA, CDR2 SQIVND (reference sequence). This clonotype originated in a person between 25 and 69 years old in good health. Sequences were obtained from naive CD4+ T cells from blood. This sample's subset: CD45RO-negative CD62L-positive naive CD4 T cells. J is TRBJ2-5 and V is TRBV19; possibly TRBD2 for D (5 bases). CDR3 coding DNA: TGTGCCAGTAGTATAGTTGTCAGCTCAAGCGGAGAGACCCAGTACTTC. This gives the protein CASSIVVSSSGETQYF.